These 17 T cell receptor beta chains were sequenced from one sample in a study of T-cell memory formation after mild COVID-19. TCRdb redid the calling of the 5' RACE reads with MiXCR, one entry per CDR3 protein. Among roughly 170,000 distinct CDR3 sequences listed, less than 20% were seen once. Sequencing used PBMCs or a T cell subset sorted from them (not recorded which). The receptors stem from a man younger than 35 who had mild COVID-19 (a few samples of this study predate the infection). Cell type and time point are not known.

This clonotype showed up just a few times. This chain joins TRBV7-6 and TRBJ2-1; unclear D gene. This CDR3 is 14 amino acids long. V was pared by 2 bases and J by 12 bases, with 17 bases between. Germline values: CDR1 SGHVS, CDR2 FNYEAQ. The CDR3, as DNA: TGTGCCAGCAGCTTACCAGATAGGGTAGGGCCGCAGTTCTTC. Translating it yields CASSLPDRVGPQFF.

The V call is TRBV11-2, the J call TRBJ2-7; maybe TRBD2 (5 bases). The germline CDR1 and CDR2 sequences are SGHAT and FQNNGV. This CDR3 is built from 13 residues. V was shortened by 3 bases and J by 7 bases, with 13 bases between the two germline ends. The CDR3 nucleotides read TGTGCCAGCAGCTTCTTGGCTACGGGGGAGCAGTACTTC. Protein sequence: CASSFLATGEQYF.

This clonotype was observed a handful of times. This chain links TRBV29-1 with TRBJ2-2; D remains ambiguous. Germline V CDR1 and CDR2: SQVTM, ANQGSEA. This CDR3 is built from 14 residues. With 6 bases removed from V and 0 bases from J, the gap between germline ends came to 11 bases. The CDR3 loop reads CSVGLTSNTGELFF. The CDR3 nucleotides read TGCAGCGTCGGTCTTACCTCGAACACCGGGGAGCTGTTTTTT.

V and J are TRBV7-2 and TRBJ2-5, with D possibly matching TRBD2 (7 bases). Between the trimmed V and J ends, which lost 5 bases and 4 bases, there was a span of 20 bases. Germline assignment: CDR1 SGHTA and CDR2 FQGNSA. The CDR3 loop spans 16 amino acids. The CDR3 sequence: CASSQTYRGALETQYF. The CDR3 nucleotides read TGTGCCAGCAGCCAAACGTATCGGGGGGCATTAGAGACCCAGTACTTC.

This clonotype appeared a single time. The chain employs TRBV7-9 and TRBJ2-4; D is unclear. The germline V gene has CDR1 SEHNR and CDR2 FQNEAQ (reference sequence). Trimming removed 4 bases at V and 1 base at J, with 17 bases between. This CDR3 comprises 17 residues. The CDR3, as DNA: TGTGCCAGCAGCTCCGACCCCGACCCCCGTGCCAAAAACATTCAGTACTTC. Translating it yields CASSSDPDPRAKNIQYF.

This rearrangement joins TRBV7-2 to TRBJ2-1; 9 bases agree with TRBD2. The CDR3 has 15 amino acids. With V trimmed by 4 bases and J by 7 bases, 8 bases remained unmatched. Germline V gene lookup returns CDR1 SGHTA and CDR2 FQGNSA. The DNA of the CDR3 is TGTGCCAGCAGCTCCCCTGGACTAGCGAGGAATGAGCAGTTCTTC. Translation: CASSSPGLARNEQFF.

This clonotype showed up just a few times. V usage is TRBV13 and J usage is TRBJ2-2; 11 positions agree with TRBD2. The CDR3 length is 14 residues. Germline CDR1 reads PRHDT; CDR2 reads FYEKMQ (reference sequence). V gave up 8 bases and J gave up 6 bases; unmatched junction bases: 5. The CDR3 here is CASHLAGGPGELFF. CDR3 nucleotide sequence: TGTGCCAGCCATCTAGCGGGGGGTCCCGGGGAGCTGTTTTTT.

The V and J genes are TRBV5-6 and TRBJ1-2; D is undetermined. The CDR3 has 10 amino acids. The V end lost 3 bases, the J end lost 4 bases, and 1 base lay between the germline ends. The germline V gene encodes CDR1 SGHDT and CDR2 YYEEEE. The CDR3 nucleotides read TGTGCCAGCAGCTCCTATGGCTACACCTTC. It specifies CASSSYGYTF.

The V gene is TRBV25-1, the J gene TRBJ2-7; 8 bases fit TRBD1. The CDR3 consists of 12 residues. Per germline, CDR1 MGHDK and CDR2 SYGVNS. Losses at the gene ends were 8 bases for V and 6 bases for J; bases not matched to a gene: 6. Here the CDR3 reads CASHQGTGEQYF. The CDR3 DNA reads as TGTGCCAGCCACCAGGGGACAGGCGAGCAGTACTTC.

This chain links TRBV29-1 with TRBJ2-4; 12 bases are shared with TRBD1. The CDR3 has 17 amino acids. Germline V gene lookup returns CDR1 SQVTM and CDR2 ANQGSEA. V shed 6 bases and J 3 bases; nucleotides not matched to a gene: 12. The CDR3 coding sequence is TGCAGCGTCCGCTTAGGGACAGGGGGCTTGAGCAAAAACATTCAGTACTTC. Translated, it gives CSVRLGTGGLSKNIQYF.

This clonotype was detected only a few times. The chain carries TRBV7-9 and TRBJ2-5; a possible D gene is TRBD2 (6 bases). The CDR3 loop spans 13 amino acids. The V gene lost 8 bases and the J gene lost 5 bases, with 15 bases spanning the gap. Germline CDR1 is SEHNR and CDR2 is FQNEAQ (reference sequence). CDR3 in amino acids: CASVPVGGETQYF. For the CDR3, the DNA is TGTGCCAGCGTCCCCGTGGGGGGTGAGACCCAGTACTTC.

This clonotype has ten or more counts. The genes are TRBV6-5 and TRBJ1-1; 7 nucleotides agree with TRBD1. This CDR3 contains 13 residues. Trimming removed 7 bases from V and 6 bases from J; junction bases left unmatched: 8. The germline V gene has CDR1 MNHEY and CDR2 SVGAGI. The CDR3: CASNDRAGAEAFF. CDR3 coding DNA: TGTGCCAGCAATGACAGGGCCGGGGCTGAAGCTTTCTTT.

Ten or more counts support this clonotype. A junction boundary mismatches the germline segment, possibly from a read error. The V gene is TRBV4-2, the J gene TRBJ1-6; D unclear. This CDR3 comprises 15 residues. Germline V gives CDR1 LGHNA, CDR2 YNFKEQ. CDR3: CASSQGSLRATGLQF. The CDR3 region has the DNA TGTGCCAGCAGCCAAGGGAGCCTGAGGGCCACGGGTCTGCAATTT.

This chain links TRBV7-9 with TRBJ2-7, with TRBD1 identical over 7 bases. The CDR3 totals 12 residues. From germline, CDR1 is SEHNR and CDR2 FQNEAQ (reference sequence). With V trimmed by 5 bases and J by 6 bases, 4 bases remained unmatched. Written as DNA, the CDR3 is TGTGCCAGCAGCCTTGCAGGGGGCGAGCAGTACGTC. Its translation is CASSLAGGEQYV.

The rearrangement uses TRBV12-3 or TRBV12-4 and TRBJ1-4; tentatively, D is TRBD1 (6 bases). Trimming pared 6 bases from V and 7 bases from J, leaving 18 bases between. This CDR3 comprises 15 residues. The CDR3 reads CASRSPRGHGEKLFF. The CDR3 DNA reads as TGTGCCAGCAGATCACCCCGGGGGCACGGTGAAAAACTGTTTTTT.

This clonotype was picked up a small number of times. The V gene is TRBV9, the J gene TRBJ1-1, with a possible D match to TRBD1 (6 bases). Looked up from germline, CDR1 is SGDLS and CDR2 is YYNGEE. V was trimmed by 4 bases and J by 3 bases, leaving 13 bases between them. This CDR3 contains 14 residues. The CDR3 bases are TGTGCCAGCAGCCCGTCGACAGGCCACACTGAAGCTTTCTTT. Translated: CASSPSTGHTEAFF.

The chain links TRBV10-3 to TRBJ1-1; no clear D. This CDR3 comprises 15 residues. The V gene lost 0 bases and the J gene lost 6 bases, with 14 bases spanning the gap. Germline loops: CDR1 ENHRY, CDR2 SYGVKD. CDR3 amino acids: CAISESSVESAEAFF. In DNA form, the CDR3 reads TGTGCCATCAGTGAGTCGTCCGTGGAATCGGCTGAAGCTTTCTTT.